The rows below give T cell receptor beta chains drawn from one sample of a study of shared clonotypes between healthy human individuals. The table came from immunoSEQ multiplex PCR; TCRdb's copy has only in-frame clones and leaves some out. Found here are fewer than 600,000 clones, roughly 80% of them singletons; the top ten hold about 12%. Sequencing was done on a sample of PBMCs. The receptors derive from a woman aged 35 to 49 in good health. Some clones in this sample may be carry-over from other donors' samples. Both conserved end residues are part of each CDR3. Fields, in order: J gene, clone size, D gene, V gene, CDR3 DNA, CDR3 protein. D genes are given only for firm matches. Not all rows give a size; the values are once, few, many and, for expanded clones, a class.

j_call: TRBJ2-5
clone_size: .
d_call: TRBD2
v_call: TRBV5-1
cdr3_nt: TGCGCCAGCAGCTTGCCTAGCGGGACCGAGACCCAGTACTTC
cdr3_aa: CASSLPSGTETQYF

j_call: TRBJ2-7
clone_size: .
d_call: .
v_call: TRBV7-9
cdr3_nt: TGTGCCAGCAGCTTCCGGGGAGACGCGTTCTACGAGCAGTACTTC
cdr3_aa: CASSFRGDAFYEQYF

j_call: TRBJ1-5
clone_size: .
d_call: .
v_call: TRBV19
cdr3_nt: TGTGCCAGTAATTCAAGACAGCTTTATAGCAATCAGCCCCAGCATTTT
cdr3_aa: CASNSRQLYSNQPQHF

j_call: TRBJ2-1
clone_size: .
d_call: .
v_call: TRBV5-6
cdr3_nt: TGTGCCAGCAGCTTGGGAGGACCGAGCTCCTACAATGAGCAGTTCTTC
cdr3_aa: CASSLGGPSSYNEQFF

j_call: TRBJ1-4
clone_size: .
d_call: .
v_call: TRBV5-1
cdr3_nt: TGCGCCAGCAGCTTGGGACAGCTCGGTTTGCGGGAAAAACTGTTTTTT
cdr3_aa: CASSLGQLGLREKLFF

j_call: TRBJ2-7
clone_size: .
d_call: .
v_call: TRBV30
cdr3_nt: TGTGCCTGGAGTGGAGGCGCCTACGAGCAGTACTTC
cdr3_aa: CAWSGGAYEQYF

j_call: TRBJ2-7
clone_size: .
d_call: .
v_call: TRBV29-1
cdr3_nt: TGCAGCGTCCGAACGTGGGCTAGCGTATCGTCCTCCTACGAGCAGTACTTC
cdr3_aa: CSVRTWASVSSSYEQYF

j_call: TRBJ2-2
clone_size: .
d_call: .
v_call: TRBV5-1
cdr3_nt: TGCGCCAGCAGCTCCAGGACGGAGAACACCGGGGAGCTGTTTTTT
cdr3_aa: CASSSRTENTGELFF

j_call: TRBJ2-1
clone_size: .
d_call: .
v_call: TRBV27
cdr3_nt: TGTGCCAGCAGTTTCACCCCCTTCTCCTACAATGAGCAGTTCTTC
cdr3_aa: CASSFTPFSYNEQFF

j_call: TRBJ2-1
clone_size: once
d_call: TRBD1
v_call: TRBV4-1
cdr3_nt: TGCGCCAGCAGCCATGGTACTAGGGACAGGGTGTCCTACAATGAGCAGTTCTTC
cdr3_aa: CASSHGTRDRVSYNEQFF

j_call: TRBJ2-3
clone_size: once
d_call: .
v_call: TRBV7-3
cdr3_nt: TGTGCCAGCAGCTCGGGACTAGATACGCAGTATTTT
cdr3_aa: CASSSGLDTQYF

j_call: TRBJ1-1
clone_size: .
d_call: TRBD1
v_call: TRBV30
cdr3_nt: TGTGCCTGGAGCCTCGCAGGGGGCACTGAAGCTTTCTTT
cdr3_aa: CAWSLAGGTEAFF

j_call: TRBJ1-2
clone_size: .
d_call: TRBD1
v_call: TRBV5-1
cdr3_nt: TGCGCCAGCAGTCAGGGACAGAACTATGGCTACACCTTC
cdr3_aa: CASSQGQNYGYTF

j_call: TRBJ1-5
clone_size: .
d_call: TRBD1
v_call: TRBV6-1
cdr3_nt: TGTGCCAGCAGTGAACAGGGGGCTTTTCAGCCCCAGCATTTT
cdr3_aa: CASSEQGAFQPQHF

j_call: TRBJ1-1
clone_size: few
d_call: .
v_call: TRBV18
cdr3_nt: TGTGCCAGCTCACCCTCGGGTCAGAACGAAGCTTTCTTT
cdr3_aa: CASSPSGQNEAFF

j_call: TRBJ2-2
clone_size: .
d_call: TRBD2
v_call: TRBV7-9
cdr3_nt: TGTGCCAGCAGCTTAAGGCCTAGCGGCACCGGGGAGCTGTTTTTT
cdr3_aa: CASSLRPSGTGELFF

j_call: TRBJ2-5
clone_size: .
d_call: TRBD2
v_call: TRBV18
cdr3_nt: TGTGCCAGCTCCCGGACTAGCGGTGGAGAGACCCAGTACTTC
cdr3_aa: CASSRTSGGETQYF

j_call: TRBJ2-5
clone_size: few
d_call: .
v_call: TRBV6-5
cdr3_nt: TGTGCCAGCAGTTACTCCCGTGGGGTCGGTCGAGAGACCCAGTACTTC
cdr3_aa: CASSYSRGVGRETQYF

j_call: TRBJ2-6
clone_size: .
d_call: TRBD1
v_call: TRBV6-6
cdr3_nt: TGTGCCAGCAGTTCCTTCAGGGGGCCCGGGGCCAACGTCCTGACTTTC
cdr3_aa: CASSSFRGPGANVLTF

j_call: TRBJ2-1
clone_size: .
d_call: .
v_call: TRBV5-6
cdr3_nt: TGTGCCAGCAGGGTGGGAGGCAGGTACAATGAGCAGTTCTTC
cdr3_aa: CASRVGGRYNEQFF

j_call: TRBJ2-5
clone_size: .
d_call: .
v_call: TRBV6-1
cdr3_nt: TGTGCCAGCAGTGAAGTCAGGCAAGAGACCCAGTACTTC
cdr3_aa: CASSEVRQETQYF

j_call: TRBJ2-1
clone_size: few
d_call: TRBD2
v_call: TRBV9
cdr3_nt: TGTGCCAGCAGCGCGACTAGCGCCTACAATGAGCAGTTCTTC
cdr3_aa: CASSATSAYNEQFF

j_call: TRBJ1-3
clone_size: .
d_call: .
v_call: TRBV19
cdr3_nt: TGTGCCAGTAGACGGAACTCTGGAAACACCATATATTTT
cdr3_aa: CASRRNSGNTIYF

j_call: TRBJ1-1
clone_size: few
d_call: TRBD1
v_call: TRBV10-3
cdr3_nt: TGTGCCATCAGCTCGGGACAGCAAGTCACTGAAGCTTTCTTT
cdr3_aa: CAISSGQQVTEAFF

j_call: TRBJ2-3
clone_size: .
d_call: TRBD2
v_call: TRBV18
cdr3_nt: TGTGCCAGCTCACCAGGTGGCGGGAGGACAGATACGCAGTATTTT
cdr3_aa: CASSPGGGRTDTQYF

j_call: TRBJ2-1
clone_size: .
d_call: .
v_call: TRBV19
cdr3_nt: TGTGCCAGTAGTATTTCGAAAGATGCGTATATCTACAATGAGCAGTTCTTC
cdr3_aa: CASSISKDAYIYNEQFF

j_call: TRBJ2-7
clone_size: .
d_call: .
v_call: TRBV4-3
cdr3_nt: TGCGCCAGCAGCCAAGATGGGCTATCCTACGAGCAGTACTTC
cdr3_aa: CASSQDGLSYEQYF

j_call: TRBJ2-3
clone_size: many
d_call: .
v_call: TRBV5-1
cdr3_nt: TGCGCCAGCAGCTTGACAGGGTTTCGGGATACGCAGTATTTT
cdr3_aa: CASSLTGFRDTQYF

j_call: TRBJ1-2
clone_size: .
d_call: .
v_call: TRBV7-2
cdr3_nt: TGTGCCAGCAGCTTAGCGGGGGGAAATAGTGGCTACACCTTC
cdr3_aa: CASSLAGGNSGYTF

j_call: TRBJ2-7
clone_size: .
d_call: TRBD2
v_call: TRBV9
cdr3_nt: TGTGCCAGCAGCACGGGAGGTGAGTCCTACGAGCAGTACTTC
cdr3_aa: CASSTGGESYEQYF

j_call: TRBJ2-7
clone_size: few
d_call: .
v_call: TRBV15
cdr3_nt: TGTGCCACCAGCAGAGACTCATACTACGAGCAGTACTTC
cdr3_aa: CATSRDSYYEQYF

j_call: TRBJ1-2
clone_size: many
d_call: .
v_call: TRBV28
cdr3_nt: TGTGCCAGCCTCGATTTCCCCGGGACGAGAAAAGGCTACACCTTC
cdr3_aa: CASLDFPGTRKGYTF

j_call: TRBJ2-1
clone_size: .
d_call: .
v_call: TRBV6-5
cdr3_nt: TGTGCCAGCAGTTACAGGCCGGCCAGATACAATGAGCAGTTCTTC
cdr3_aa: CASSYRPARYNEQFF

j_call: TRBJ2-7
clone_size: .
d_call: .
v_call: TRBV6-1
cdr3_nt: TGTGCCAGCAGTGCGATAGGGGAGCAGTACTTC
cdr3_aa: CASSAIGEQYF

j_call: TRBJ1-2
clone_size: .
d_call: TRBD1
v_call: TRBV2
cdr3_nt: TGTGCCAGCAGGGAAGACAGGGGGTATCGATATGGCTACACCTTC
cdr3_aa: CASREDRGYRYGYTF

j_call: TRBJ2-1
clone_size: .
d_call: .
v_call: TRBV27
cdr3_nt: TGTGCCAGCAGGTTGCGGGGCTCCTACAATGAGCAGTTCTTC
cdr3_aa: CASRLRGSYNEQFF

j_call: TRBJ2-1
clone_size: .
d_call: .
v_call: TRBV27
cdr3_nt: TGTGCCAGCAGTCTTTACCCCCGGAGCCTAGCTGTCTCCTACAATGAGCAGTTCTTC
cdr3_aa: CASSLYPRSLAVSYNEQFF

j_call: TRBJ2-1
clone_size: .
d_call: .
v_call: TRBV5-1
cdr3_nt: TGCGCCAGCAGCTTGAATTTACTCAATGAGCAGTTCTTC
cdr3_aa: CASSLNLLNEQFF

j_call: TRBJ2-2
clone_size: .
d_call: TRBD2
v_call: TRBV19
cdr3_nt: TGTGCCAGTAGTATGGGAGGGATAAACACCGGGGAGCTGTTTTTT
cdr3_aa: CASSMGGINTGELFF

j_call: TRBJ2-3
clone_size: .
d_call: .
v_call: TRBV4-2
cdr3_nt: TGTGCCAGCAGCCAAAGAGGTGCCACAGATACGCAGTATTTT
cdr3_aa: CASSQRGATDTQYF